The 32 T cell receptor beta chains presented below share a single source sample, sequenced in a study of early stage breast cancer tumors. TCRdb's copy holds only in-frame clones and misses some; the assay was immunoSEQ multiplex PCR. The data contain more than 65,000 clones, approximately 80% of them singletons. The sample taken for sequencing was blood. These receptor sequences come from a person aged 40-50 years with breast cancer.

The chain links TRBV19 to TRBJ2-2; tentatively, D is TRBD2 (7 bases). This CDR3 is 13 amino acids long. Germline V CDR1 and CDR2: LNHDA, SQIVND (reference sequence). V was clipped by 6 bases and J by 5 bases, with 10 bases between them. CDR3 DNA sequence: TGTGCCAGTAGGGGAGGGGGGACCGGGGAGCTGTTTTTT. It yields the protein CASRGGGTGELFF.

This chain connects TRBV19 to TRBJ2-7; D is ambiguous. Per germline, CDR1 LNHDA and CDR2 SQIVND (reference sequence). The CDR3 spans 13 residues. Trimming removed 1 base at V and 3 bases at J, with 7 bases between. Here the CDR3 DNA reads TGTGCCAGTAGTATAGGGTCCAACTACGAGCAGTACTTC. Amino acids: CASSIGSNYEQYF.

The chain joins TRBV7-3 to TRBJ2-3; D is ambiguous. The CDR3 is made up of 15 amino acids. CDR1 is SGHTA and CDR2 is FQGTGA in the germline V gene. Trimming shortened V by 5 bases and J by 3 bases, and 15 bases separated the two germline ends. The CDR3: CASSPTLLETDTQYF. The CDR3 DNA reads as TGTGCCAGCAGCCCCACCCTCCTCGAGACAGATACGCAGTATTTT.

The chain links TRBV10-3 to TRBJ2-3; TRBD1 might be the D (6 bases). Trimming shortened V by 2 bases and J by 0 bases, and 9 bases separated the two germline ends. Germline V gene data show CDR1 as ENHRY and CDR2 as SYGVKD. The CDR3 covers 15 residues. As DNA, the CDR3 is TGTGCCATCAGTGAGCTAGGACAGAGCACAGATACGCAGTATTTT. Its protein is CAISELGQSTDTQYF.

This chain links TRBV28 with TRBJ2-3, with TRBD2 identical over 10 bases. The V segment lost 5 bases and the J segment 3 bases; nucleotides outside the gene matches: 5. CDR3 length: 15 residues. Per germline, CDR1 MDHEN and CDR2 SYDVKM. CDR3 sequence: CASSLAGVRTDTQYF. CDR3 sequence (DNA): TGTGCCAGCAGTCTAGCGGGAGTGAGGACAGATACGCAGTATTTT.

This chain links TRBV9 with TRBJ1-1; D unresolved. Trimming stripped 0 bases from V and 0 bases from J, with 9 bases between. This CDR3 spans 15 amino acids. Germline assignment: CDR1 SGDLS and CDR2 YYNGEE. For the CDR3, the DNA is TGTGCCAGCAGCGTAGTAGGCCAGCTGAACACTGAAGCTTTCTTT. It translates to CASSVVGQLNTEAFF.

The chain uses TRBV6-6 and TRBJ2-3, with D maybe TRBD2 (6 bases). The germline gives CDR1 MNHNY, CDR2 SVGAGI (reference sequence). The V end lost 1 base, the J end lost 0 bases, and 11 bases lay between the germline ends. The CDR3 is 16 residues long. The DNA for the CDR3 is TGTGCCAGCAGTTACTTCGGGGGAAGTAGCACAGATACGCAGTATTTT. This translates into CASSYFGGSSTDTQYF.

V gene TRBV7-6 combines with J gene TRBJ1-3; no clear D gene. Germline values: CDR1 SGHVS, CDR2 FNYEAQ. V gave up 6 bases and J gave up 0 bases, with 21 bases separating them. This CDR3 contains 18 residues. The CDR3 DNA reads as TGTGCCAGCAGTTCCCTGTTAGATACAATGTTCTCTGGAAACACCATATATTTT. The encoded protein is CASSSLLDTMFSGNTIYF.

This chain connects TRBV5-1 to TRBJ2-5, with 9 positions matching TRBD2. The J segment lost 4 bases and the V segment lost 2 bases, leaving 6 bases of the junction unmatched. Looked up from germline, CDR1 is SGHRS and CDR2 is YFSETQ. The length of the CDR3 is 15 residues. CDR3 residues: CASSFRAGGTETQYF. CDR3 bases: TGCGCCAGCAGCTTTCGCGCGGGAGGGACAGAGACCCAGTACTTC.

This clone was seen a few times. The rearrangement links TRBV19 to TRBJ2-7; no clear D. The CDR3 totals 13 residues. V was clipped by 5 bases and J by 5 bases, with 13 bases between them. CDR1 and CDR2 from the germline V gene are LNHDA and SQIVND (reference sequence). Here the CDR3 reads CASSPRASNEQYF. CDR3 nucleotides: TGTGCCAGTAGTCCGCGCGCGAGCAACGAGCAGTACTTC.

The chain joins TRBV28 to TRBJ1-4, with unresolved D. CDR1 and CDR2 from the germline V gene are MDHEN and SYDVKM. Trimming took 6 bases from V and 0 from J, leaving 11 bases between them. The CDR3 has 15 residues. Here the CDR3 reads CASRAQPTTNEKLFF. The DNA for the CDR3 is TGTGCCAGCAGAGCACAGCCTACAACTAATGAAAAACTGTTTTTT.

This clone has more than one count but fewer than ten. The chain uses TRBV6-1 and TRBJ2-7; TRBD2 might be the D (5 bases). This CDR3 comprises 14 residues. Germline V CDR1 and CDR2: MNHNS, SASEGT. Trimming took off 4 bases at V and 0 bases at J, with 10 bases between the two ends. CDR3 nucleotides: TGTGCCAGCAGTGGAGGGATTAGCTCCTACGAGCAGTACTTC. Its translation: CASSGGISSYEQYF.

V and J are TRBV7-9 and TRBJ2-5; tentative D call: TRBD1 (6 bases). V lost 5 bases and J 0 bases, leaving 13 bases between the germline ends. The CDR3 covers 15 residues. Per germline, CDR1 SEHNR and CDR2 FQNEAQ (reference sequence). Written as DNA, the CDR3 is TGTGCCAGCAGCCCAGGGGACCTTTACCAAGAGACCCAGTACTTC. Translation: CASSPGDLYQETQYF.

The rearrangement uses TRBV28 and TRBJ2-5; 9 nucleotides align to TRBD1. The V segment lost 2 bases and the J segment 5 bases; nucleotides outside the gene matches: 6. The CDR3 runs to 15 residues. Germline V CDR1 and CDR2: MDHEN, SYDVKM. The CDR3 bases are TGTGCCAGCAGTTTAGTGGACAGGGGATGGGAGACCCAGTACTTC. Translation: CASSLVDRGWETQYF. Full variable domain (remainder filled in from reference TRBV28 and TRBJ2-5): DVKVTQSSRYLVKRTGEKVFLECVQDMDHENMFWYRQDPGLGLRLIYFSYDVKMKEKGDIPEGYSVSREKKERFSLILESASTNQTSMYLCASSLVDRGWETQYFGPGTRLLVL.

By frequency in the sample, this clone is medium-sized (0.01 to 0.1%). V usage is TRBV7-6 and J usage is TRBJ2-3; maybe TRBD2 (6 bases). In germline, CDR1 is SGHVS, CDR2 FNYEAQ. CDR3 size: 11 residues. Trimming pared 5 bases from V and 6 bases from J, leaving 6 bases between. CDR3 residues: CASSRGDTQYF. CDR3 bases: TGTGCCAGCAGCCGGGGGGATACGCAGTATTTT.

J is TRBJ2-3 and V is TRBV7-9; TRBD1 agrees at 8 bases. Looked up from germline, CDR1 is SEHNR and CDR2 is FQNEAQ (reference sequence). CDR3 length equals 18 residues. V shed 0 bases and J 2 bases; nucleotides not matched to a gene: 10. The CDR3 nucleotides read TGTGCCAGCAGCTTAGCTCCACTCGGGACAGGACCCACAGATACGCAGTATTTT. Translating it yields CASSLAPLGTGPTDTQYF.

As for this clone: One end of the junction varies from germline; a read error may be responsible. The chain has TRBV4-2 and TRBJ2-3; no firm D call. CDR3 length equals 16 residues. CDR1 and CDR2 from the germline V gene are LGHNA and YNFKEQ. CDR3 sequence (DNA): TGTGCCGGCAGCCAAGATAGAATCGTTAGCACAGATACGCAGTATTTT. Residues: CAGSQDRIVSTDTQYF.

This clone was seen once. This chain links TRBV18 with TRBJ2-5; 7 positions match TRBD2. V was pared by 2 bases and J by 4 bases, with 1 base of the junction left unmatched. Germline lookup yields CDR1 KGHSH and CDR2 LQKENI. The CDR3 contains 13 residues. The CDR3 loop is CASSPTGGETQYF. The CDR3 nucleotides read TGTGCCAGCTCACCAACGGGAGGAGAGACCCAGTACTTC.

The chain combines TRBV27 with TRBJ2-7, with 15 positions matching TRBD2. Germline assignment: CDR1 MNHEY and CDR2 SMNVEV (reference sequence). There are 16 residues in the CDR3. Trimming took 2 bases from V and 6 from J; bases not matched to a gene: 5. The chain's CDR3 is CASSLQGTSGRFEQYF. DNA of the CDR3: TGTGCCAGCAGTTTACAGGGGACTAGCGGGAGGTTCGAGCAGTACTTC.

The rearrangement joins TRBV27 to TRBJ2-2; D is unclear. Per germline, CDR1 MNHEY and CDR2 SMNVEV (reference sequence). This CDR3 contains 11 residues. Deletions cut 5 bases from V and 2 bases from J, with 0 bases between. CDR3 protein: CASSNTGELFF. Written as DNA, the CDR3 is TGTGCCAGCAGTAACACCGGGGAGCTGTTTTTT.

This chain joins TRBV6-1 and TRBJ1-2; possibly TRBD1 for D (6 bases). Trimming pared 7 bases from V and 7 bases from J, leaving 10 bases between. The CDR3 is 11 amino acids. Looked up from germline, CDR1 is MNHNS and CDR2 is SASEGT. CDR3 region: CASNRGGGYTF. For the CDR3, the DNA is TGTGCCAGCAATAGGGGGGGTGGCTACACCTTC.

The chain links TRBV29-1 to TRBJ2-3; perhaps TRBD2 as D (6 bases). Between the trimmed V and J ends, which lost 6 bases and 3 bases, there was a span of 22 bases. There are 16 residues in the CDR3. The germline CDR1 and CDR2 sequences are SQVTM and ANQGSEA. Here the CDR3 reads CSVRGLAGSATDTQYF. As DNA, the CDR3 is TGCAGCGTGAGGGGCCTGGCGGGAAGTGCGACAGATACGCAGTATTTT.

The V and J genes are TRBV2 and TRBJ2-5; D may be TRBD1 (5 bases). CDR1 and CDR2 (germline): SNHLY, FYNNEI. V gave up 3 bases and J gave up 1 base, with 15 bases separating them. The CDR3 sequence is 16 residues long. CDR3 protein: CASSDRGTSAQETQYF. DNA for the CDR3: TGTGCCAGCAGTGATAGGGGTACCAGCGCCCAAGAGACCCAGTACTTC.

The chain recombines TRBV5-1 with TRBJ2-2; possible D gene TRBD1, 5 bases. Germline CDR1 reads SGHRS; CDR2 reads YFSETQ. Trimming cost V 3 bases and J 4 bases, with 7 bases left between them. CDR3 length: 13 amino acids. The CDR3 spells CASSYQGTGELFF. The DNA for the CDR3 is TGCGCCAGCAGCTACCAGGGCACCGGGGAGCTGTTTTTT.

The chain links TRBV15 to TRBJ2-7; no definite D call. V gave up 0 bases and J gave up 7 bases, with 10 bases separating them. This CDR3 has 13 residues. In germline, CDR1 is LNHNV, CDR2 YYDKDF (reference sequence). In nucleotides, the CDR3 is TGTGCCACCAGCAGAGATTTAGGACGTGAGCAGTACTTC. This translates into CATSRDLGREQYF.

The chain links TRBV6-6 to TRBJ2-7, with D possibly matching TRBD1 (6 bases). Germline CDR1 reads MNHNY; CDR2 reads SVGAGI (reference sequence). The CDR3 extends over 15 amino acids. Trimming cost V 2 bases and J 7 bases, with 18 bases left between them. This CDR3 is CASSYRGQPPGEQYF. Written as DNA, the CDR3 is TGTGCCAGCAGTTACCGAGGACAGCCCCCGGGAGAGCAGTACTTC.

The chain carries TRBV7-9 and TRBJ2-1; D not resolved. V lost 1 base and J 0 bases, leaving 10 bases between the germline ends. Per germline, CDR1 SEHNR and CDR2 FQNEAQ (reference sequence). The CDR3 contains 16 residues. CDR3 bases: TGTGCCAGCAGCTTAGGGGGATCACTCTCCTACAATGAGCAGTTCTTC. Its translation: CASSLGGSLSYNEQFF.

The table lists this clone with a count of one. The chain uses TRBV7-2 and TRBJ1-5, with 8 nucleotides matching TRBD1. The CDR3 sequence is 15 residues long. V dropped 5 bases and J dropped 6; count of bases not matched to a gene: 9. CDR1 is SGHTA and CDR2 is FQGNSA in the germline V gene. CDR3 sequence: CASSVDRGVFQPQHF. The CDR3 DNA is TGTGCCAGCAGCGTCGACAGGGGAGTTTTTCAGCCCCAGCATTTT.

The CDR3 sequence: CASSLGTGLKNEKLFF. The CDR3 DNA reads TGTGCCAGCTCACTCGGGACAGGCCTTAAGAATGAAAAACTGTTTTTT. The V call is TRBV18, the J call TRBJ1-4; 8 bases agree with TRBD1. The germline V gene encodes CDR1 KGHSH and CDR2 LQKENI. The CDR3 is made up of 16 amino acids. Losses at the gene ends were 4 bases for V and 5 bases for J; bases not matched to a gene: 9.

J is TRBJ1-2 and V is TRBV4-1, with D unresolved. CDR3 length equals 15 residues. Germline loops: CDR1 MGHRA, CDR2 YSYEKL. Trimming took 0 bases from V and 6 from J, leaving 14 bases between them. The CDR3 coding sequence is TGCGCCAGCAGCCAAGAACAGAGAAGGGTAGATGGCTACACCTTC. This gives the protein CASSQEQRRVDGYTF.

V usage is TRBV11-1 and J usage is TRBJ2-1; tentatively, D is TRBD1 (5 bases). The CDR3 sequence is 14 residues long. Trimming stripped 9 bases from V and 6 bases from J, with 18 bases between. CDR1 and CDR2 from the germline V gene are SGHAT and FQDESV (reference sequence). The CDR3 here is CASGHMMGLNEQFF. The CDR3 DNA reads as TGTGCCAGTGGGCATATGATGGGGCTCAATGAGCAGTTCTTC.

The genes are TRBV7-2 and TRBJ2-2; D gene unclear. Trimming removed 1 base from V and 7 bases from J, with 13 bases in between. CDR3 length: 15 amino acids. Germline V gives CDR1 SGHTA, CDR2 FQGNSA. The CDR3 region is CASSLVGLVSGELFF. In DNA form, the CDR3 reads TGTGCCAGCAGCTTAGTAGGCCTAGTTAGCGGGGAGCTGTTTTTT.